Each of the 25 T cell receptor beta chains below was sequenced from the same sample in a study of T-cell memory formation after mild COVID-19. TCRdb redid the calling of the 5' RACE reads with MiXCR, one entry per CDR3 protein. This table holds over 40,000 distinct CDR3 sequences, less than 15% found once. The source material was PBMCs or a T cell subset sorted from them (not recorded which). These receptors were obtained from a man aged 18 to 30 who had mild COVID-19 (a few samples of this study predate the infection). Cell type and time point are not known.

V usage is TRBV7-2 and J usage is TRBJ1-1; a possible D gene is TRBD1 (5 bases). CDR1 SGHTA and CDR2 FQGNSA come from the germline V gene. CDR3 length: 14 residues. V lost 5 bases and J 1 base, leaving 11 bases between the germline ends. This CDR3 is CASSPGNQNTEAFF. The CDR3 DNA is TGTGCCAGCAGCCCAGGGAATCAGAACACTGAAGCTTTCTTT.

This clonotype was seen a handful of times. J is TRBJ2-1 and V is TRBV5-1, with D perhaps matching TRBD2 (6 bases). Germline CDR1 SGHRS, CDR2 YFSETQ. With 1 base removed from V and 3 bases from J, the gap between germline ends came to 14 bases. The CDR3 loop spans 16 amino acids. The CDR3 sequence: CASSLFPRENYNEQFF. CDR3 sequence (DNA): TGCGCCAGCAGCTTGTTCCCCCGGGAGAACTACAATGAGCAGTTCTTC.

Worth noting for this clonotype: One end of the junction fails to match germline, which may point to a read error. The chain links TRBV7-7 to TRBJ2-2; D remains ambiguous. Germline V gene data show CDR1 as SSHAT and CDR2 as FNYEAQ (reference sequence). The CDR3 sequence is 14 residues long. The CDR3 nucleotides read TGTGCTAGCAGCTACCGACCCAACACCGGGGAGCTGTTTTTT. The encoded protein is CASSYRPNTGELFF. Full variable domain (remainder filled in from reference TRBV7-7 and TRBJ2-2): GAGVSQSPRYKVTKRGQDVTLRCDPISSHATLYWYQQALGQGPEFLTYFNYEAQPDKSGLPSDRFSAERPEGSISTLTIQRTEQRDSAMYRCASSYRPNTGELFFGEGSRLTVL.

The V call is TRBV27, the J call TRBJ1-6; 8 nucleotides agree with TRBD1. CDR1 is MNHEY, CDR2 SMNVEV, per germline (reference sequence). J gave up 7 bases and V 2 bases, and 1 base lay outside the gene matches. CDR3 length: 14 residues. CDR3 bases: TGTGCCAGCAGTTTAGGGACAGGAAATTCACCCCTCCACTTT. It specifies CASSLGTGNSPLHF.

This clonotype was recorded once. The V call is TRBV25-1, the J call TRBJ1-2; TRBD1 is a possible D gene (6 bases). This CDR3 has 13 amino acids. Trimming took 3 bases from V and 8 from J, leaving 13 bases between them. Germline CDR1 reads MGHDK; CDR2 reads SYGVNS. CDR3 DNA: TGTGCCAGCAGTGATTCAGGGGCGCGCGGCTACACCTTC. Translating gives CASSDSGARGYTF.

The chain links TRBV5-5 to TRBJ2-7, with D tentatively TRBD2 (5 bases). The ends were cut back, 0 bases at V and 4 bases at J, with 14 bases in the middle. This CDR3 spans 15 amino acids. Germline V gives CDR1 SGHKS, CDR2 YYEKEE (reference sequence). The CDR3 nucleotides are TGTGCCAGCAGCTTGGCTGGGAGCATCGCGTACGAGCAGTACTTC. Translating it yields CASSLAGSIAYEQYF. Full variable domain (outside the CDR3, taken from reference TRBV5-5 and TRBJ2-7): DAGVTQSPTHLIKTRGQQVTLRCSPISGHKSVSWYQQVLGQGPQFIFQYYEKEERGRGNFPDRFSARQFPNYSSELNVNALLLGDSALYLCASSLAGSIAYEQYFGPGTRLTVT.

This clonotype occurred a few times. The J gene is TRBJ2-2, the V gene TRBV6-6; 8 positions agree with TRBD1. Trimming took 11 bases from V and 1 from J; bases not matched to a gene: 6. The CDR3 totals 14 residues. CDR1 and CDR2 from the germline V gene are MNHNY and SVGAGI (reference sequence). The CDR3 region is CAGTGQENTGELFF. Written as DNA, the CDR3 is TGTGCCGGCACGGGACAGGAGAACACCGGGGAGCTGTTTTTT.

This clonotype has more than one count but fewer than ten. This chain joins TRBV9 and TRBJ1-5, with D uncertain. This CDR3 contains 13 residues. V shed 3 bases and J shed 4 bases, with 8 bases lying between them. Germline CDR1 is SGDLS and CDR2 is YYNGEE. CDR3 amino acids: CASSEIGNQPQHF. The CDR3 DNA is TGTGCCAGCAGCGAGATTGGGAATCAGCCCCAGCATTTT.

In its sample, this clonotype ranks as medium-sized (0.01 to 0.1%). The J gene is TRBJ2-3, the V gene TRBV5-1; TRBD2 agrees at 12 bases. From germline, CDR1 is SGHRS and CDR2 YFSETQ. The CDR3 sequence is 16 residues long. With V trimmed by 0 bases and J by 4 bases, 3 bases remained unmatched. DNA of the CDR3: TGCGCCAGCAGCTTGGCGACTAGCGGGGGAGCAGATACGCAGTATTTT. It is translated as CASSLATSGGADTQYF. The variable domain in full, with the rest retrieved from reference TRBV5-1 and TRBJ2-3, is KAGVTQTPRYLIKTRGQQVTLSCSPISGHRSVSWYQQTPGQGLQFLFEYFSETQRNKGNFPGRFSGRQFSNSRSEMNVSTLELGDSALYLCASSLATSGGADTQYFGPGTRLTVL.

This clonotype was found many times. This rearrangement joins TRBV3-1 to TRBJ2-1; D may correspond to TRBD1 or TRBD2 (6 bases each). The CDR3 runs 15 residues. V was shortened by 3 bases and J by 6 bases, with 15 bases between the two germline ends. Germline CDR1 and CDR2: LGHDT and YNNKEL (reference sequence). The DNA of the CDR3 is TGTGCCAGCAGCCACTTGATGGGGGGCCCCAATGAGCAGTTCTTC. It specifies CASSHLMGGPNEQFF.

This clonotype occurred many times. The chain joins TRBV5-1 to TRBJ2-3; possible D gene TRBD2, 5 bases. The CDR3 is made up of 14 amino acids. Trimming removed 3 bases at V and 3 bases at J, with 11 bases between. Germline CDR1 is SGHRS and CDR2 is YFSETQ. CDR3 in amino acids: CASSSRGETDTQYF. Here the CDR3 DNA reads TGCGCCAGCAGCTCCCGGGGTGAGACAGATACGCAGTATTTT.

In its sample, this clonotype was seen a few times. This sequence joins TRBV5-1 and TRBJ1-3; D may be TRBD1 (5 bases). Germline V lookup: CDR1 SGHRS, CDR2 YFSETQ. V was pared by 4 bases and J by 3 bases, with 14 bases between. The CDR3 is made up of 15 amino acids. The CDR3 bases are TGCGCCAGCAGCACGGACCCAGGGAGTGGAAACACCATATATTTT. Translation gives CASSTDPGSGNTIYF.

This clonotype showed up many times. The chain combines TRBV5-1 with TRBJ2-1; D unclear. Germline assignment: CDR1 SGHRS and CDR2 YFSETQ. This CDR3 has 13 amino acids. Trimming removed 0 bases at V and 7 bases at J, with 8 bases between. The CDR3 DNA reads TGCGCCAGCAGCTTGGGGTCTAGTAATGAGCAGTTCTTC. It translates to CASSLGSSNEQFF.

In its sample, this clonotype was seen many times. V is TRBV18 and J is TRBJ2-5, with D hard to call. Germline V gene sequence: CDR1 KGHSH, CDR2 LQKENI. This CDR3 is built from 13 residues. Trimming took off 4 bases at V and 2 bases at J, with 8 bases between the two ends. CDR3 region: CASSRSLQETQYF. The CDR3 region has the DNA TGTGCCAGCTCACGGAGCCTACAAGAGACCCAGTACTTC.

This clonotype was seen a few times. The chain couples TRBV11-2 to TRBJ2-7, with 7 bases lining up with TRBD2. Losses at the gene ends were 2 bases for V and 4 bases for J; bases not matched to a gene: 8. This CDR3 is 15 amino acids long. CDR1 and CDR2 (germline): SGHAT, FQNNGV. CDR3 sequence: CASSLSFLGGYEQYV. The DNA of the CDR3 is TGTGCCAGCAGCTTATCGTTCCTGGGGGGGTACGAGCAGTACGTC.

This clonotype was seen only a few times. J is TRBJ1-2 and V is TRBV5-1; 10 bases are a match to TRBD1. The V gene end was trimmed by 3 bases and the J gene end by 6 bases; junction bases not matched to a gene: 5. The germline V gene has CDR1 SGHRS and CDR2 YFSETQ. The CDR3 totals 14 residues. In nucleotides, the CDR3 is TGCGCCAGCAGCTGGACCGGGACAGGGGATGGCTACACCTTC. It yields the protein CASSWTGTGDGYTF.

The J gene is TRBJ1-1, the V gene TRBV6-2 or TRBV6-3; D is unclear. CDR1 is MNHEY, CDR2 SVGEGT, per germline. This CDR3 spans 16 amino acids. Trimming left V 0 bases short and J 7 bases short, with 18 bases between. CDR3 nucleotides: TGTGCCAGCAGTTACTCGAGAGAGGCAGGCCATCGTGAAGCTTTCTTT. Protein product: CASSYSREAGHREAFF.

The rearrangement uses TRBV9 and TRBJ1-2; 7 positions match TRBD1. V gave up 3 bases and J gave up 4 bases; unmatched junction bases: 6. Germline assignment: CDR1 SGDLS and CDR2 YYNGEE. The CDR3 totals 14 residues. The CDR3 DNA reads TGTGCCAGCAGCGCCCGACAGGGTGGCTATGGCTACACCTTC. Encoded protein: CASSARQGGYGYTF.

The genes are TRBV5-4 and TRBJ1-1, with 9 bases aligning to TRBD1. Germline lookup yields CDR1 SGHNT and CDR2 YYREEE (reference sequence). Unmatched junction bases numbered 13, after V lost 4 bases and J lost 6 bases. CDR3 length: 16 amino acids. CDR3 nucleotide sequence: TGTGCCAGCAGCCCGACAGGGGGTACTATTTCGGCTGAAGCTTTCTTT. Its translation is CASSPTGGTISAEAFF.

J is TRBJ2-3 and V is TRBV6-5, with a weak D call TRBD2 (6 bases). Germline V lookup: CDR1 MNHEY, CDR2 SVGAGI. Trimming shortened V by 6 bases and J by 4 bases, and 20 bases separated the two germline ends. This CDR3 comprises 16 residues. The CDR3 loop reads CASSRSRRPGADTQYF. CDR3 coding DNA: TGTGCCAGCAGCCGAAGCCGGCGTCCGGGGGCAGATACGCAGTATTTT.

The gene calls are TRBV18 and TRBJ1-6; D is perhaps TRBD1 (5 bases). Trimming pared 4 bases from V and 8 bases from J, leaving 12 bases between. CDR1 KGHSH and CDR2 LQKENI come from the germline V gene. This CDR3 region has 14 residues. The CDR3 here is CASSLPGDHSPLHF. The CDR3 DNA sequence: TGTGCCAGCTCACTTCCCGGGGACCATTCACCCCTCCACTTT.

This clonotype was counted at least ten times. This rearrangement joins TRBV4-3 to TRBJ2-3; TRBD1 aligns across 7 bases. Per the germline V gene, CDR1 is LGHNA and CDR2 is YSLEER. This CDR3 comprises 15 residues. V lost 4 bases to trimming and J lost 4 bases; unmatched junction nucleotides: 8. This CDR3 is CASSLQGNTADTQYF. The CDR3 DNA is TGCGCCAGCAGCCTACAGGGGAATACAGCAGATACGCAGTATTTT.

By share of the sample, this clonotype is medium-sized. The V call is TRBV29-1, the J call TRBJ2-7; a possible D gene is TRBD1 (6 bases). Germline V gives CDR1 SQVTM, CDR2 ANQGSEA. V lost 5 bases to trimming and J lost 3 bases, with 14 bases between them. The length of the CDR3 is 13 residues. CDR3 sequence reads: CSVRAGDSYEQYF. The CDR3 DNA reads TGCAGCGTTCGAGCAGGGGATAGCTACGAGCAGTACTTC.

The genes are TRBV9 and TRBJ2-7; D is unresolved. The CDR3 loop spans 14 amino acids. The germline gives CDR1 SGDLS, CDR2 YYNGEE. Trimming cost V 0 bases and J 2 bases, with 9 bases left between them. The CDR3 spells CASSVGQIPYEQYF. The CDR3 coding sequence is TGTGCCAGCAGCGTAGGGCAGATCCCCTACGAGCAGTACTTC.

This clonotype was recorded at least ten times. The J gene is TRBJ1-1, the V gene TRBV7-2, with D hard to call. Germline lookup yields CDR1 SGHTA and CDR2 FQGNSA. This CDR3 region has 13 residues. Trimming cost V 5 bases and J 11 bases, with 18 bases left between them. Here the CDR3 reads CASSAVGVTRAFF. Here the CDR3 DNA reads TGTGCCAGCAGCGCCGTCGGGGTGACGCGCGCTTTCTTT.